These T cell receptor beta chains were read from a single sample in a study of T-cell memory formation after mild COVID-19. TCRdb analysed the 5' RACE reads with MiXCR anew, one entry per CDR3 protein. The data contain fewer than 60,000 distinct CDR3 sequences, about a quarter of them singletons. The sample was PBMCs or a T cell subset sorted from them (not recorded which). All receptors come from a young man who had mild COVID-19 (a few samples of this study predate the infection). Cell type and time point are not known. The CDR3 runs from the conserved cysteine through the conserved F or W.

length: 16
J: TRBJ2-3
V: TRBV4-3
CDR3: CASSQDLGQGSDTQYF

length: 14
J: TRBJ2-4
V: TRBV6-5
CDR3: CASSYLRGGNIQYF

length: 19
J: TRBJ2-3
V: TRBV29-1
CDR3: CSVETPRPLLAGGPGTQYF

length: 15
J: TRBJ2-4
V: TRBV4-3
CDR3: CASSHGQGAKNIQYF

length: 15
J: TRBJ2-1
V: TRBV6-6
CDR3: CASSKGDRVGNEQFF

length: 15
J: TRBJ2-1
V: TRBV19
CDR3: CASRPGDRDSNEQFF

length: 15
J: TRBJ2-5
V: TRBV7-2
CDR3: CASSPGGLGGKTQYF

length: 18
J: TRBJ1-1
V: TRBV4-3
CDR3: CASSQDRGGRRPSTEAFF

length: 16
J: TRBJ2-3
V: TRBV4-2
CDR3: CASSQGDAGPTDTQYF

length: 15
J: TRBJ1-6
V: TRBV6-5
CDR3: CASSSLGGLNSPLHF

length: 18
J: TRBJ2-7
V: TRBV5-1
CDR3: CASSLVGLREGATCEQYF

length: 14
J: TRBJ1-1
V: TRBV29-1
CDR3: CSVDAGGLNTEAFF

length: 15
J: TRBJ2-6
V: TRBV5-1
CDR3: CASSLPNSGANVLTF

length: 13
J: TRBJ2-7
V: TRBV7-2
CDR3: CASSPHGGAEQYF

length: 12
J: TRBJ2-3
V: TRBV12-3/TRBV12-4
CDR3: CASSPGTRSSYF

length: 17
J: TRBJ1-1
V: TRBV7-9
CDR3: CASSKGTGTGGLGEAFF

length: 13
J: TRBJ1-2
V: TRBV20-1
CDR3: CSAEGQGLGGYTF

length: 13
J: TRBJ2-2
V: TRBV6-4
CDR3: CASSEGVAGELFF

length: 13
J: TRBJ2-1
V: TRBV5-1
CDR3: CASSLVARIEQFF

length: 15
J: TRBJ2-2
V: TRBV27
CDR3: CASSYRGPPSGELFF

length: 16
J: TRBJ2-3
V: TRBV5-1
CDR3: CASSLAQRGVTDTQYF

length: 15
J: TRBJ1-6
V: TRBV6-2/TRBV6-3
CDR3: CASSYSGADNSPLHF

length: 15
J: TRBJ1-5
V: TRBV3-1
CDR3: CASSQTLETNQPQHF

length: 10
J: TRBJ2-2
V: TRBV12-3/TRBV12-4
CDR3: CASEAGELFF

length: 15
J: TRBJ2-2
V: TRBV7-2
CDR3: CASSQRQGFPGELFF

length: 17
J: TRBJ2-2
V: TRBV12-3/TRBV12-4
CDR3: CASSPSGGEINTGELFF

length: 17
J: TRBJ1-1
V: TRBV5-5
CDR3: CASSLNLRIFMNTEAFF

length: 19
J: TRBJ2-1
V: TRBV5-1
CDR3: CASSLAMRADRASYNEQFF

length: 16
J: TRBJ1-2
V: TRBV7-2
CDR3: CASSLVPEGAFYGYTF

length: 15
J: TRBJ2-3
V: TRBV5-1
CDR3: CASSALAGSTDTQYF

length: 17
J: TRBJ2-3
V: TRBV18
CDR3: CASSPGLAGASTDTQYF

length: 13
J: TRBJ2-5
V: TRBV30
CDR3: CAWSVNTQETQYF

length: 12
J: TRBJ2-1
V: TRBV7-6
CDR3: CASSLTTVVQFF

length: 16
J: TRBJ1-2
V: TRBV4-1
CDR3: CASSLPRSGTEHGYTF

length: 14
J: TRBJ2-7
V: TRBV6-5
CDR3: CASSPLKTGHEQYF

length: 15
J: TRBJ2-1
V: TRBV7-9
CDR3: CASSSNGLGDNEQFF

length: 16
J: TRBJ2-7
V: TRBV12-3/TRBV12-4
CDR3: CASSSRYGGGSYEQYF

length: 13
J: TRBJ1-2
V: TRBV5-1
CDR3: CASSLVAGRGYTF

length: 14
J: TRBJ1-1
V: TRBV20-1
CDR3: CSASIRGEGTEAFF

length: 14
J: TRBJ2-3
V: TRBV7-8
CDR3: CASSQGGRTDTQYF

length: 13
J: TRBJ2-7
V: TRBV29-1
CDR3: CSVEGGRAYEQYF

length: 12
J: TRBJ2-7
V: TRBV12-5
CDR3: CASGLVSYEQYF

length: 13
J: TRBJ2-2
V: TRBV29-1
CDR3: CSVLGPNTGELFF

length: 17
J: TRBJ2-1
V: TRBV3-1
CDR3: CASSQDLAGGLYNEQFF

length: 15
J: TRBJ1-2
V: TRBV3-1
CDR3: CASSHPGVTNYGYTF

length: 13
J: TRBJ2-1
V: TRBV29-1
CDR3: CSAPLAGVNEQFF

length: 15
J: TRBJ2-6
V: TRBV29-1
CDR3: CSVVGEYSGANVLTF

length: 16
J: TRBJ1-1
V: TRBV28
CDR3: CASSFAVGRGETEAFF